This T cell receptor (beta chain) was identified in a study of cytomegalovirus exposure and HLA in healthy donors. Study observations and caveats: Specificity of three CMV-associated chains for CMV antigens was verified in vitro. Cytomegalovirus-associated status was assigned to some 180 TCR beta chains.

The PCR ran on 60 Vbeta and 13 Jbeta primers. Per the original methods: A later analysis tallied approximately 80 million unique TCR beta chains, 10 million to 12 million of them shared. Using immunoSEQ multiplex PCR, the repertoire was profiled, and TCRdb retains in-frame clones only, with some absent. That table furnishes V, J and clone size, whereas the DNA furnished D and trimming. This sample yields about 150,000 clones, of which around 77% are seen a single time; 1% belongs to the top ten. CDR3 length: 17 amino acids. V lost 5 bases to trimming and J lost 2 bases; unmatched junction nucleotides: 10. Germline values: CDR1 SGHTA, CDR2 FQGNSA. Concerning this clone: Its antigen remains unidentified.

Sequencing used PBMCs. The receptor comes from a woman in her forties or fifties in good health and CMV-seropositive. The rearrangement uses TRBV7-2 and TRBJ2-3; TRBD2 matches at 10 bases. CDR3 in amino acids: CASSRLAGRRFTDTQYF. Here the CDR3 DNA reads TGTGCCAGCAGCAGACTAGCGGGTAGGAGATTCACAGATACGCAGTATTTT.